Here is one T cell receptor (beta chain) with its context. Its target is not known. The sample comes from a study of blood T cells in healthy people across ages. Overall study findings and caveats: Observed TCR beta diversity showed a strong correlation with the percentage of naive T cells as measured by flow cytometry. Unsorted PBMCs blocked a conclusive comparison of naive and antigen-experienced cells. Aged donors had fewer naive CD4+ cells and lower diversity than long-lived donors.

Primers used in a second PCR of roughly 6 to 12 cycles were a sample-barcoded 5' primer and a J-beta primer mix. Sequencing of every sample gave 2.5 million or more CDR3-containing paired-end reads. TCRdb recomputed calls from the 5' RACE reads with MiXCR, one row per CDR3 protein. Of 700,000 to 800,000 distinct CDR3 sequences in the sample, roughly 44% were seen once. V lost 4 bases, J lost 6 bases, and 8 bases lay in between. CDR1 and CDR2 from the germline V gene are MNHEY and SVGEGT. The CDR3 has 12 amino acids. Specimen: blood. This sequence joins TRBV6-2 or TRBV6-3 and TRBJ2-3; D gene uncertain. This receptor was identified in a woman between 55 and 75 years old in good health. CDR3 sequence: CASSFAQDTQYF. Here the CDR3 DNA reads TGTGCCAGCAGTTTCGCCCAGGATACGCAGTATTTT.